The 6 T cell receptor beta chains below all came from one sample that was sequenced in a study of CXCR3-negative and CXCR3-positive naive CD8 T cells. The antigens of these receptors remain unknown. UMI-labeled 5' RACE TRB cDNA libraries were prepared from the cells. After re-calling the 5' RACE reads, TCRdb lists one entry per CDR3 protein, DNA absent. This sample contains about 84,000 distinct CDR3 sequences. Overall study results and limits: Relative to CXCR3-negative naive cells, CXCR3-positive naive cells had more hydrophobic TRB CDR3s.

Material for sequencing was naive CXCR3+ CD8+ T cells from blood. Subset specified: CD45RO-CCR7+CD27+CD95- naive CD8+ T cells expressing CXCR3 (TNR3+). All receptors come from a human donor in good health. Some clones in this sample may be carry-over from other donors' samples.

The J gene is TRBJ2-5, the V gene TRBV19; TCRdb selects TRBD1, and the lack of DNA leaves this call unchecked. CDR3 size: 15 residues. Germline-derived CDR1 and CDR2 are LNHDA and SQIVND (reference sequence). Here the CDR3 reads CASSTQPAPGETQYF.

This chain joins TRBV20-1 and TRBJ2-3; absent DNA, TCRdb's TRBD1 call cannot be checked. Germline V CDR1 and CDR2: DFQATT, SNEGSKA (reference sequence). CDR3 length equals 17 residues. CDR3 sequence reads: CSARIPRQGDYTDTQYF.

V is TRBV5-1 and J is TRBJ2-7. There are 16 residues in the CDR3. The germline V gene has CDR1 SGHRS and CDR2 YFSETQ. The CDR3 protein is CASSLSLTENIYEQYF.

The rearrangement links TRBV29-1 to TRBJ2-1; with no DNA, the TCRdb D assignment of TRBD2 cannot be verified. This CDR3 spans 18 amino acids. In germline, CDR1 is SQVTM, CDR2 ANQGSEA. This CDR3 is CSVGPSGLAGSDGNEQFF.

CDR3: CASSLTGNSGNTIYF. This chain uses TRBV27 with TRBJ1-3; TCRdb's D call of TRBD1 is untestable without DNA. Germline V lookup: CDR1 MNHEY, CDR2 SMNVEV (reference sequence). The CDR3 has 15 residues.

This chain joins TRBV7-9 and TRBJ2-7; lacking DNA, the TRBD1 call made by TCRdb goes unchecked. The CDR3 totals 13 residues. CDR1 SEHNR and CDR2 FQNEAQ come from the germline V gene (reference sequence). The CDR3 reads CASSPGGDYEQYF.